This passage covers 17 T cell receptor beta chains from one sample sequenced in a study of response to subunit inactivated influenza vaccine. One entry per CDR3 protein results from TCRdb running MiXCR on the RT-PCR reads. In the table there are roughly 570,000 distinct CDR3 sequences, approximately 12% of which are singletons. The sequenced sample was PBMCs from blood, obtained around seven weeks after vaccination. The origin of the receptors is a man aged 50-60 years who received an inactivated influenza vaccine.

This clonotype was counted a single time. This rearrangement joins TRBV20-1 to TRBJ2-1; 10 nucleotides line up with TRBD1. V gave up 0 bases and J gave up 6 bases; unmatched junction bases: 2. Germline V gives CDR1 DFQATT, CDR2 SNEGSKA (reference sequence). This CDR3 region has 14 residues. The CDR3 spells CSARDGTGANEQFF. The CDR3, as DNA: TGCAGTGCTAGAGATGGGACAGGGGCCAATGAGCAGTTCTTC.

This clonotype was picked up many times. The chain couples TRBV7-9 to TRBJ2-4; TRBD2 matches at 11 bases. The CDR3 has 17 amino acids. The J segment lost 3 bases and the V segment lost 4 bases, leaving 8 bases of the junction unmatched. CDR1 and CDR2 (germline): SEHNR, FQNEAQ (reference sequence). The CDR3 protein is CASSSTGLAEYKNIQYF. DNA for the CDR3: TGTGCCAGCAGCTCAACGGGACTAGCGGAGTACAAAAACATTCAGTACTTC.

The chain uses TRBV24-1 and TRBJ1-5, with D unresolved. CDR1 KGHDR and CDR2 SFDVKD come from the germline V gene. Trimming removed 3 bases at V and 0 bases at J, with 5 bases between. The CDR3 spans 14 residues. The CDR3 DNA reads TGTGCCACCAGTGATATCGTTAGCAATCAGCCCCAGCATTTT. As protein: CATSDIVSNQPQHF.

Only a few counts were recorded for this clonotype. The chain uses TRBV20-1 and TRBJ2-1; possibly TRBD1 for D (5 bases). CDR3 length: 14 residues. Per the germline V gene, CDR1 is DFQATT and CDR2 is SNEGSKA (reference sequence). Between the trimmed V and J ends, which lost 6 bases and 6 bases, there was a span of 18 bases. The CDR3 nucleotides are TGCAGTGCCATAGGGGCTCCTAGTTCCAATGAGCAGTTCTTC. Translation gives CSAIGAPSSNEQFF.

This clonotype was recorded at least ten times. The chain joins TRBV2 to TRBJ1-1, with a tentative D call TRBD1 (6 bases). CDR1 and CDR2 from the germline V gene are SNHLY and FYNNEI. With 7 bases removed from V and 1 base from J, the gap between germline ends came to 22 bases. The CDR3 sequence is 17 residues long. CDR3 DNA sequence: TGTGCCAGCATACAGGGTGTTCTTCCCCCCACGAACACTGAAGCTTTCTTT. Amino acids: CASIQGVLPPTNTEAFF.

The gene calls are TRBV18 and TRBJ1-6, with D maybe TRBD1 (5 bases). The CDR3 contains 16 residues. In germline, CDR1 is KGHSH, CDR2 LQKENI. Deletions cut 5 bases from V and 5 bases from J, with 16 bases between. In nucleotides, the CDR3 is TGTGCCAGCTCATCCCAGGGCCTAGGGCATAATTCACCCCTCCACTTT. Protein: CASSSQGLGHNSPLHF.

The chain carries TRBV29-1 and TRBJ1-1, with unresolved D. Trimming cost V 7 bases and J 1 base, with 13 bases left between them. Germline V gene lookup returns CDR1 SQVTM and CDR2 ANQGSEA. The CDR3 totals 13 residues. The CDR3 is CSDLLGGNTEAFF. The CDR3 DNA sequence: TGCAGCGACTTGTTGGGCGGGAACACTGAAGCTTTCTTT.

This clonotype was observed a few times. The chain joins TRBV20-1 to TRBJ2-1; a possible D gene is TRBD1 (7 bases). Trimming removed 5 bases at V and 7 bases at J, with 18 bases between. Germline assignment: CDR1 DFQATT and CDR2 SNEGSKA (reference sequence). This CDR3 spans 14 amino acids. The CDR3 nucleotides read TGCAGTGCTCAAGGGGGGACAGTTGTTAATGAGCAGTTCTTC. Its protein product is CSAQGGTVVNEQFF.

The rearrangement joins TRBV4-1 to TRBJ2-1, with 10 nucleotides matching TRBD2. The CDR3 spans 16 residues. The V gene's germline CDR1 is MGHRA and CDR2 YSYEKL. The junction had 11 bases not matched to a gene; V was cut back by 3 bases and J by 9 bases. The CDR3 coding sequence is TGCGCCAGCAGCCACGGGGGAGCGGGAGGGCGGCCTGAGCAGTTCTTC. It is translated as CASSHGGAGGRPEQFF.

V is TRBV27 and J is TRBJ2-5, with TRBD2 identical over 7 bases. This CDR3 contains 16 residues. The germline CDR1 and CDR2 sequences are MNHEY and SMNVEV (reference sequence). J gave up 4 bases and V 3 bases, and 11 bases lay outside the gene matches. The CDR3 DNA is TGTGCCAGCAGTTTCGGCCCAGGGAGGGGTTTAGAGACCCAGTACTTC. Protein sequence: CASSFGPGRGLETQYF.

In regard to this clonotype: No conserved phenylalanine or tryptophan ends this CDR3, so it is likely a read error. The chain is built from TRBV5-1 and TRBJ2-4, with 11 bases identical to TRBD2. J was trimmed by 4 bases and V by 4 bases; bases with no gene match: 4. CDR1 and CDR2 from the germline V gene are SGHRS and YFSETQ. This CDR3 is 15 amino acids long. The CDR3 is CASSSGTSGKNIQYI. Written as DNA, the CDR3 is TGCGCCAGCAGCAGCGGGACTAGCGGTAAAAACATTCAGTACATC.

This chain joins TRBV10-3 and TRBJ2-2; D ambiguous. Germline V CDR1 and CDR2: ENHRY, SYGVKD. Trimming left V 6 bases short and J 6 bases short, with 8 bases between. This CDR3 is 12 amino acids long. CDR3 sequence: CAISPIPGELFF. CDR3 coding DNA: TGTGCCATCAGCCCAATTCCCGGGGAGCTGTTTTTT.

There are many counts of this clonotype. This chain links TRBV28 with TRBJ2-7; maybe TRBD1 (5 bases). V was cut by 0 bases and J by 5 bases, with 11 bases left in between. Germline CDR1 is MDHEN and CDR2 is SYDVKM. CDR3 length: 14 residues. The chain's CDR3 is CASSLWGRADEQYF. CDR3 in DNA: TGTGCCAGCAGTTTATGGGGCAGGGCGGACGAGCAGTACTTC.

CDR3 protein: CASSLAKGLAGDTNILTGELFF. The DNA for the CDR3 is TGTGCCAGCAGCTTAGCGAAAGGACTAGCGGGGGATACGAACATCTTAACCGGGGAGCTGTTTTTT. The chain carries TRBV11-1 and TRBJ2-2; 13 bases align to TRBD2. The V and J ends lost 0 bases and 5 bases, in that order; junction bases with no gene match: 18. Germline-derived CDR1 and CDR2 are SGHAT and FQDESV (reference sequence). CDR3 length equals 22 residues.

The chain recombines TRBV6-1 with TRBJ2-6; D unclear. This CDR3 contains 17 residues. Trimming shortened V by 0 bases and J by 1 base, and 10 bases separated the two germline ends. Germline CDR1 and CDR2: MNHNS and SASEGT. The CDR3, as DNA: TGTGCCAGCAGTGAAGCGGTGACGGAATCTGGGGCCAACGTCCTGACTTTC. As protein: CASSEAVTESGANVLTF.

The chain recombines TRBV5-1 with TRBJ2-1, with 10 positions matching TRBD2. Losses at the gene ends were 3 bases for V and 6 bases for J; bases not matched to a gene: 6. CDR3 length equals 15 residues. Germline assignment: CDR1 SGHRS and CDR2 YFSETQ. The CDR3 DNA reads as TGCGCCAGCAGCTCCAGCGGGGGGGCTCCCAATGAGCAGTTCTTC. Translated: CASSSSGGAPNEQFF.

This clonotype occurred a few times. V usage is TRBV24-1 and J usage is TRBJ2-2; D remains unclear. The CDR3 covers 14 residues. With 7 bases removed from V and 7 bases from J, the gap between germline ends came to 15 bases. The V gene's germline CDR1 is KGHDR and CDR2 SFDVKD. CDR3 residues: CATSRPSDGGELFF. The CDR3 region has the DNA TGTGCCACCAGCCGACCCTCCGACGGCGGGGAGCTGTTTTTT.